This T cell receptor beta chain was obtained from a study of blood T cell repertoires in COVID-19 (TCRdb year 2020). A note on the overall study: The collaborator samples originated in the United States, Italy and Spain and spanned the acute and convalescent phases of COVID-19. The material from the prospective study consisted of cDNA or gDNA derived from T cells, B-cell-depleted T cells, or PBMCs. The repertoires were released in a freely available public database meant as a resource for research on the immune response to SARS-CoV-2. Subjects who had been exposed to COVID-19, were actively infected with it, or had recovered from it provided the deeply sampled blood TCRbeta repertoires that made up the dataset. Where available, HLA class I and class II types were taken from metadata supplied by the sample provider and were not determined by assay-based typing. Nearly every sample came with metadata listing a de-identified subject ID, COVID-19 status, age in years and sex. The samples were drawn from two sources: the first 160 participants of the ongoing ImmuneRACE study, and 1,254 subjects contributed by 6 global collaborators. Summary of the overall study and its limitations: How much clinical and demographic metadata was included differed by source and by participant, and the metadata was provided uncurated.

Each collaborating institution followed its own protocols to collect whole blood in K2EDTA tubes. Collaborator samples were shipped for TCRbeta analysis as frozen whole blood, isolated PBMCs, or DNA extracted from either sample type. The immunoSEQ Assay, a bias-controlled multiplex PCR, was used to amplify TCRbeta CDR3 regions from genomic DNA. Per the source publication's procedure: Within the assay, amplification of reference gene primers was used to estimate how many nucleated cells each sample contained. To quantify the absolute abundance of each unique TCRbeta CDR3 rearrangement, sequence reads were collapsed and filtered. For each sample, productive Simpson clonality was calculated as the square root of Simpson's diversity index over productive rearrangements. Sourced from immuneACCESS, this table was stored by TCRdb with only in-frame sequences that have V and J called. A share of the clones is absent; for the studies checked, an unresolved V gene accounts for under half, and the remainder has no known explanation. The V and J calls and the clone size are those of that table, but D and trimming were determined from the DNA. The sample contains 110,000 to 150,000 clones, 70% to 85% of them found a single time. The ten biggest clones cover 3% to 3.5% of the sample.

This clone occurred once. Its target antigen remains unknown. No base quality values were provided; no much bigger clone lies one nucleotide off. Sequencing was carried out using peripheral blood. This TCR came from a woman of 80 years or more with acute or convalescent COVID-19.

The nucleotide sequence is TGTGCCAGCAGCTTGGCAGGTCAGCTAGCGGGGGTAGATACGCAGTATTTT. Its amino acids are CASSLAGQLAGVDTQYF. The rearrangement combines TRBV7-2 with TRBJ2-3; a stretch of 10 junction bases matches TRBD2. The CDR3 starts with the cysteine, ends with the phenylalanine, and has 17 residues. Only the CDR3 portion is preserved as DNA: 51 bases, with reading frame beginning at the first base. The germline V gene encodes CDR1 SGHTA and CDR2 FQGNSA. The junction shows trimming of 3 bases on V and 5 bases on J, and the gene matches do not reach 11 bases of it.